Listed below are T cell receptor beta chains from one sample, sequenced in a study of neurological immune-mediated disorders. TCRdb analysed the 5' RACE reads with MiXCR anew, one entry per CDR3 protein. The sample has roughly 48,000 distinct CDR3 sequences; approximately 12% are singletons. Sample: PBMCs. The receptor set was obtained from a male donor with HTLV-1-associated myelopathy (HAM/TSP). CDR3s include the opening cysteine and the closing phenylalanine or tryptophan. The D gene is left open where the match is weak. Size is stated for part of the rows, as once, few or many counts, or as a class when the clone is expanded.

TRBD2,18,many,TRBV20-1,TRBJ2-5,CSAMLAGGRRRLPVTQYF,TGCAGTGCTATGCTAGCGGGGGGCCGCCGCCGGTTGCCGGTTACCCAGTACTTC
NA,13,many,TRBV6-6,TRBJ1-2,CASSWTGQYGYTF,TGTGCCAGCAGTTGGACCGGACAGTATGGCTACACCTTC
TRBD2,17,few,TRBV4-1,TRBJ2-2,CASSQGPAGGIGGELFF,TGCGCCAGCAGCCAAGGTCCCGCGGGGGGGATTGGCGGGGAGCTGTTTTTT
NA,15,few,TRBV27,TRBJ1-2,CASSFEGKYTYGYTF,TGTGCCAGCAGTTTCGAAGGGAAGTATACCTATGGCTACACCTTC
NA,14,many,TRBV6-4,TRBJ1-5,CASSKTGENQPQHF,TGTGCCAGCAGTAAGACAGGCGAGAATCAGCCCCAGCATTTT
NA,13,many,TRBV20-1,TRBJ1-4,CSARVGVGEKLFF,TGCAGTGCTAGGGTGGGAGTGGGCGAAAAACTGTTTTTT
TRBD1,14,NA,TRBV20-1,TRBJ1-1,CSARLGQGNIGAFF,TGCAGTGCTAGACTTGGACAGGGCAACATCGGAGCTTTCTTT
NA,14,many,TRBV5-1,TRBJ2-5,CASSLAQAQETQYF,TGCGCCAGCAGCTTGGCACAGGCCCAAGAGACCCAGTACTTC
NA,15,NA,TRBV10-3,TRBJ1-2,CAISENAQGGYCYTF,TGTGCCATCAGTGAGAACGCTCAGGGCGGCTATTGCTACACCTTC
NA,13,few,TRBV7-2,TRBJ1-1,CASSPQRKTEAFF,TGTGCCAGCAGCCCACAGAGGAAAACTGAAGCTTTCTTT
NA,13,many,TRBV2,TRBJ1-3,CASRATGLNTIYF,TGTGCCAGCAGAGCCACAGGGTTAAACACCATATATTTT
TRBD1,15,many,TRBV6-2/TRBV6-3,TRBJ1-2,CASSWHRDRDDGYTF,TGTGCCAGCAGTTGGCACCGGGACAGAGACGATGGCTACACCTTC
TRBD1,15,many,TRBV25-1,TRBJ1-4,CASSPIQGVYEKLFF,TGTGCCAGCAGTCCAATTCAGGGGGTCTATGAAAAACTGTTTTTT
NA,14,NA,TRBV5-6,TRBJ2-1,CASNRGGSDNEQFF,TGTGCCAGCAATCGGGGAGGATCGGACAATGAGCAGTTCTTC
NA,12,many,TRBV2,TRBJ2-1,CASRDSVNEQFF,TGTGCCAGCAGGGACAGTGTCAATGAGCAGTTCTTC
NA,12,many,TRBV12-3/TRBV12-4,TRBJ2-5,CASRPPGETQYF,TGTGCCAGCAGGCCCCCGGGGGAGACCCAGTACTTC
NA,11,many,TRBV6-6,TRBJ2-1,CASTRVNEQFF,TGTGCCAGCACGAGGGTAAATGAGCAGTTCTTC
TRBD1,15,many,TRBV11-3,TRBJ2-7,CASSLGQGATYEQYF,TGTGCCAGCAGCTTAGGGCAGGGGGCAACCTACGAGCAGTACTTC
TRBD1,15,many,TRBV7-2,TRBJ2-3,CASSSDRGGAGTQYF,TGTGCCAGCAGCTCGGACAGGGGAGGTGCAGGGACGCAGTATTTT
NA,16,many,TRBV20-1,TRBJ1-3,CSAPGMFKPGGNTIYF,TGCAGTGCCCCTGGGATGTTTAAGCCAGGGGGAAACACCATATATTTT
NA,15,many,TRBV11-2,TRBJ2-2,CASSPAGGWNGELFF,TGTGCCAGCAGCCCCGCCGGGGGCTGGAACGGGGAGCTGTTTTTT
NA,14,many,TRBV29-1,TRBJ2-3,CSVEVGTSTDTQYF,TGCAGCGTTGAAGTGGGGACTAGCACAGATACGCAGTATTTT
NA,14,many,TRBV12-3/TRBV12-4,TRBJ2-2,CASKGLQNTGELFF,TGTGCCAGCAAGGGACTTCAGAACACCGGGGAGCTGTTTTTT
NA,13,many,TRBV7-7,TRBJ2-3,CASSLYSTDTQYF,TGTGCTAGCAGCTTATACAGCACAGATACGCAGTATTTT
TRBD1,19,many,TRBV7-6,TRBJ1-4,CASRSPGTALFEPNEKLFF,TGTGCCAGCAGATCACCCGGGACAGCCTTGTTTGAGCCTAATGAAAAACTGTTTTTT
NA,14,many,TRBV4-3,TRBJ1-3,CASSSTVRGNTIYF,TGCGCCAGCAGCAGCACCGTCAGGGGAAACACCATATATTTT
TRBD2,16,many,TRBV9,TRBJ2-1,CASSVVRGGNKNEQFF,TGTGCCAGCAGCGTAGTTCGGGGGGGAAACAAGAATGAGCAGTTCTTC
NA,15,many,TRBV12-3/TRBV12-4,TRBJ2-5,CASSLLAGAGETQYF,TGTGCCAGCAGTTTACTGGCGGGGGCCGGGGAGACCCAGTACTTC
NA,14,many,TRBV27,TRBJ1-1,CASSFSGVNTEAFF,TGTGCCAGCAGTTTTAGTGGAGTAAACACTGAAGCTTTCTTT
NA,16,many,TRBV24-1,TRBJ2-5,CATSELSFSGQETQYF,TGTGCCACCAGTGAGCTATCCTTTTCGGGGCAAGAGACCCAGTACTTC
NA,11,many,TRBV27,TRBJ1-1,CASRGNTEAFF,TGTGCCAGCAGGGGGAACACTGAAGCTTTCTTT
TRBD1,15,many,TRBV5-1,TRBJ2-4,CASSWRQGAENIQYF,TGCGCCAGCAGCTGGAGACAGGGCGCGGAAAACATTCAGTACTTC
NA,11,NA,TRBV19,TRBJ2-2,CASNWPGELFF,TGTGCCAGTAACTGGCCCGGGGAGCTGTTTTTT
NA,14,many,TRBV6-1,TRBJ2-3,CASSTGLVADTQYF,TGTGCCAGCAGTACCGGGCTGGTGGCAGATACGCAGTATTTT
TRBD2,14,many,TRBV5-6,TRBJ2-5,CASSAGGSPETQYF,TGTGCCAGCAGCGCGGGAGGCAGTCCGGAGACCCAGTACTTC
NA,13,many,TRBV20-1,TRBJ2-7,CSARTASSYEQYF,TGCAGTGCTAGAACAGCCAGCTCCTACGAGCAGTACTTC
TRBD1,12,many,TRBV20-1,TRBJ1-2,CSVADRGRGYTF,TGCAGTGTCGCGGACAGGGGCAGAGGCTACACCTTC
NA,14,many,TRBV4-3,TRBJ2-7,CASSLGPGSYEQYF,TGCGCCAGCAGCCTAGGACCGGGCTCCTACGAGCAGTACTTC
TRBD2,19,many,TRBV28,TRBJ2-1,CASSYLRGGSTTFYNEQFF,TGTGCCAGCAGTTATTTGCGGGGGGGATCAACAACCTTCTACAATGAGCAGTTCTTC
NA,14,NA,TRBV5-1,TRBJ2-7,CASSFGQQTNEQYF,TGCGCCAGCAGCTTTGGCCAGCAGACCAACGAGCAGTACTTC
TRBD1,15,few,TRBV15,TRBJ1-1,CATSRDKVRTGEAFF,TGTGCCACCAGCAGAGATAAGGTTCGGACAGGGGAGGCTTTCTTT
NA,13,many,TRBV24-1,TRBJ2-2,CATSDPNTGELFF,TGTGCCACCAGTGATCCGAACACCGGGGAGCTGTTTTTT
TRBD2,16,NA,TRBV20-1,TRBJ2-1,CSARDWKASGLHEQFF,TGCAGTGCTAGAGATTGGAAGGCTAGCGGGCTGCATGAGCAGTTCTTC
NA,15,many,TRBV6-5,TRBJ1-5,CARRPPKCCDQPQHF,TGTGCCAGGAGACCTCCTAAGTGTTGCGATCAGCCCCAGCATTTT
NA,13,many,TRBV29-1,TRBJ1-2,CSEPGPWDYGYTF,TGCAGCGAGCCGGGTCCTTGGGACTATGGCTACACCTTC
NA,13,many,TRBV7-2,TRBJ2-3,CASSSGIGDTQYF,TGTGCCAGCAGCTCAGGGATCGGAGATACGCAGTATTTT
NA,15,many,TRBV28,TRBJ1-2,CASSWATVDNYGYTF,TGTGCCAGCAGTTGGGCGACAGTTGATAACTATGGCTACACCTTC
TRBD2,18,many,TRBV4-2,TRBJ2-3,CASSRGTSGGWSTDTQYF,TGTGCCAGCAGCCGGGGGACTAGCGGGGGATGGAGCACAGATACGCAGTATTTT
NA,13,medium-sized,TRBV9,TRBJ2-7,CASSGGQTYEQYF,TGTGCCAGCAGCGGGGGCCAGACCTACGAGCAGTACTTC
TRBD1,14,many,TRBV5-1,TRBJ1-3,CASSQTGFGNTIYF,TGCGCCAGCAGCCAGACAGGGTTTGGAAACACCATATATTTT
TRBD2,19,many,TRBV4-3,TRBJ2-5,CASSQEISSGGAWGETQYF,TGCGCCAGCAGCCAAGAAATCTCTAGCGGGGGGGCTTGGGGAGAGACCCAGTACTTC